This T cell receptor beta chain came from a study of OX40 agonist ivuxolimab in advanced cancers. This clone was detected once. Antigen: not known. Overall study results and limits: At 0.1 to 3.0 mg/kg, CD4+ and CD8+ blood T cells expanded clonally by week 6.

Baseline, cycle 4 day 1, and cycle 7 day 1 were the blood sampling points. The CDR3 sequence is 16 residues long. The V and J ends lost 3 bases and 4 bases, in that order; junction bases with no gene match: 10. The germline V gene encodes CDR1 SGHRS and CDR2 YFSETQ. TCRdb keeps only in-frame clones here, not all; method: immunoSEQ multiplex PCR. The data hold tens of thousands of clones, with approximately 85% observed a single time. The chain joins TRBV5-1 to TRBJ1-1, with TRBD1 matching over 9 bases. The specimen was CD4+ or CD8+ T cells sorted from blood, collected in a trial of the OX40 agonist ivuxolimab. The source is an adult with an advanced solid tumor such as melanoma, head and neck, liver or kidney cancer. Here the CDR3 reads CASSWGLTGGSTEAFF. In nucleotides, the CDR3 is TGCGCCAGCAGCTGGGGCTTAACAGGGGGCAGCACTGAAGCTTTCTTT.